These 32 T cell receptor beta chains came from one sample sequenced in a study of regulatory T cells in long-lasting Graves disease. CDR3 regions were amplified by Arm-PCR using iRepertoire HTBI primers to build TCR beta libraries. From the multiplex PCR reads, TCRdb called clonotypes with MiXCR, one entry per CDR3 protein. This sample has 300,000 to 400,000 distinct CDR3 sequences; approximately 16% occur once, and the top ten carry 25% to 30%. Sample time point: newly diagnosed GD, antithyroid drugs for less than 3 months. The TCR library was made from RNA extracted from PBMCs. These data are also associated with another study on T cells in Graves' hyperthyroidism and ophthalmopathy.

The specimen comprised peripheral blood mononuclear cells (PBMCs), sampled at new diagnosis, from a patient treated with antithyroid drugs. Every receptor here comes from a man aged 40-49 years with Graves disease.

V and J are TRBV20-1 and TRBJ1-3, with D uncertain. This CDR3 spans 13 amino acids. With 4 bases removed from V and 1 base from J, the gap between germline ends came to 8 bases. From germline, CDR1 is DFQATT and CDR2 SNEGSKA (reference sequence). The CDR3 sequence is CSATRDSGNTIYF. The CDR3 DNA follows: TGCAGTGCTACCCGTGATTCTGGAAACACCATATATTTT.

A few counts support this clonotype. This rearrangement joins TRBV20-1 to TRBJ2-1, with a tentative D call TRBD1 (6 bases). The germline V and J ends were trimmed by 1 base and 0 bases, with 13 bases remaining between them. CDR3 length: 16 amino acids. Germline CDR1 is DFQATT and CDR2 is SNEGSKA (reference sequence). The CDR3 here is CSARVLGASSYNEQFF. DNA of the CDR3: TGCAGTGCTAGAGTTCTGGGGGCGAGCTCCTACAATGAGCAGTTCTTC.

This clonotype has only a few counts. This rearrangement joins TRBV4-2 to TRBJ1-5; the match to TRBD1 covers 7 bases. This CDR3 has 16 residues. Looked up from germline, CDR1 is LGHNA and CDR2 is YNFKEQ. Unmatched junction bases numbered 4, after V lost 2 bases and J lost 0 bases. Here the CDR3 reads CASSQTGTASNQPQHF. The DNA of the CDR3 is TGTGCCAGCAGCCAAACCGGGACAGCTAGCAATCAGCCCCAGCATTTT.

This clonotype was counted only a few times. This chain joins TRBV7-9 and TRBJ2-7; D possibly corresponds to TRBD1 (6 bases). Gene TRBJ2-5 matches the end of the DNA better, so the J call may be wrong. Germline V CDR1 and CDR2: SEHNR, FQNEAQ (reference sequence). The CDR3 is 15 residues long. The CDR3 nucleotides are TGTGCCAGCAGCTTAGATTTGGGGGCACAAGAGACCCAGTACTTC. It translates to CASSLDLGAQETQYF.

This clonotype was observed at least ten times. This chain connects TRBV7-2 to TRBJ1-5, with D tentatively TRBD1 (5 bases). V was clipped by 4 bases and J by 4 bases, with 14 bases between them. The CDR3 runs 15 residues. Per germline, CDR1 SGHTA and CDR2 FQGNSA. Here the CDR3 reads CASSSQVWGNQPQHF. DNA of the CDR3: TGTGCCAGCAGCTCGCAGGTTTGGGGGAATCAGCCCCAGCATTTT.

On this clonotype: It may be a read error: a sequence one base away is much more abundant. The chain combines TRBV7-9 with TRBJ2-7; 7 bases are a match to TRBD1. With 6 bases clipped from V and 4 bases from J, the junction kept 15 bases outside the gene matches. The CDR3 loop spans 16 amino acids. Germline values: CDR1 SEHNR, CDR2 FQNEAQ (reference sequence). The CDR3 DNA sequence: TGTGCCAGCAGTGATACCGGGACAGCTATTTCTTACGAGCAGTACTTC. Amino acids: CASSDTGTAISYEQYF. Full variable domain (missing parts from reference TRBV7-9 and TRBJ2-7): DTGVSQNPRHKITKRGQNVTFRCDPISEHNRLYWYRQTLGQGPEFLTYFQNEAQLEKSRLLSDRFSAERPKGSFSTLEIQRTEQGDSAMYLCASSDTGTAISYEQYFGPGTRLTVT.

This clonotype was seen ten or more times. CDR3 sequence reads: CAIRGQANQPQHF. The DNA of the CDR3 is TGTGCCATCAGGGGACAAGCGAATCAGCCCCAGCATTTT. This sequence joins TRBV10-3 and TRBJ1-5, with D possibly TRBD1 on 6 matching bases. Between the trimmed V and J ends, which lost 6 bases and 4 bases, there was a span of 10 bases. The CDR3 spans 13 residues. CDR1 and CDR2 from the germline V gene are ENHRY and SYGVKD.

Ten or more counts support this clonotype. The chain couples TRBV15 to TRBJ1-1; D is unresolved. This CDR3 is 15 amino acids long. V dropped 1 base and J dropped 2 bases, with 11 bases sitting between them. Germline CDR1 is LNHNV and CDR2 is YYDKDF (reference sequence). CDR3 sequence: CATSRAYTVNTEAFF. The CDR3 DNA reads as TGTGCCACCAGCAGAGCATACACAGTTAACACTGAAGCTTTCTTT.

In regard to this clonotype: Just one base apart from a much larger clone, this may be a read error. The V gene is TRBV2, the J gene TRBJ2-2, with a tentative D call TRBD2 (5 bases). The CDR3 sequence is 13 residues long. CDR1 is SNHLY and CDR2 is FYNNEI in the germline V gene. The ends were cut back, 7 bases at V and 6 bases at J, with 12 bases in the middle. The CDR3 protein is CASTRESAGELFF. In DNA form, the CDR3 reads TGTGCCAGCACGAGGGAATCTGCCGGGGAGCTGTTTTTT.

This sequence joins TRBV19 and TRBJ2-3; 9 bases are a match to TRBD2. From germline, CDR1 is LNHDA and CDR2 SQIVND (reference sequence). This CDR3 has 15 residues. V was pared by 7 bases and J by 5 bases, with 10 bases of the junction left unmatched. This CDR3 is CASTTIAGGRDTQYF. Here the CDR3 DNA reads TGTGCCAGTACCACGATTGCGGGGGGGAGAGATACGCAGTATTTT.

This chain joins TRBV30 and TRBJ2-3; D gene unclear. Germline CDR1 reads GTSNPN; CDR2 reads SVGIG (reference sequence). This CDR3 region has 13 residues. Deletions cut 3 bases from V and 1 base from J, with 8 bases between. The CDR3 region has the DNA TGTGCCTGGAGCCCCTCGGGCACAGATACGCAGTATTTT. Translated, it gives CAWSPSGTDTQYF.

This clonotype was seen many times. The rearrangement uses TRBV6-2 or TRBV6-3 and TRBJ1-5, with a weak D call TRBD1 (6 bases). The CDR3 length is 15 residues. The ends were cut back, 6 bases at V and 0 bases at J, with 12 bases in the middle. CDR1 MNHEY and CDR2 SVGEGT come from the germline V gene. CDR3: CASSPGQNSNQPQHF. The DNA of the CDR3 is TGTGCCAGCAGCCCCGGACAGAATAGCAATCAGCCCCAGCATTTT.

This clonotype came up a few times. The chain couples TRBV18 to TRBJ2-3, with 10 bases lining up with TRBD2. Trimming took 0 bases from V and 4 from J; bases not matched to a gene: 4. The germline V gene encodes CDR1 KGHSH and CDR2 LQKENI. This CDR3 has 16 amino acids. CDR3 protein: CASSPPVAGGPDTQYF. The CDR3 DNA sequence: TGTGCCAGCTCACCACCGGTAGCGGGGGGCCCAGATACGCAGTATTTT.

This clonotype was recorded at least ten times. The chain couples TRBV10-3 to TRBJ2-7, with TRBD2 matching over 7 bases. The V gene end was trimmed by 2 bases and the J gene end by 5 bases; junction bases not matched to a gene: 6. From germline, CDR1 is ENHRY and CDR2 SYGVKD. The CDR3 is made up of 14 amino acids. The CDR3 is CAISEPERGHEQYF. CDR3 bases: TGTGCCATCAGTGAGCCAGAGCGGGGTCACGAGCAGTACTTC.

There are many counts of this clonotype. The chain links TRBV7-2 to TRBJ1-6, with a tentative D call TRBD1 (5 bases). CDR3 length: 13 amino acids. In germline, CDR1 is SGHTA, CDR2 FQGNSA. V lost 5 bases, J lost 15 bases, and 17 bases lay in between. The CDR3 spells CASSPSSGHLLHF. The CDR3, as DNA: TGTGCCAGCAGCCCCTCCTCCGGACACCTCCTCCACTTT.

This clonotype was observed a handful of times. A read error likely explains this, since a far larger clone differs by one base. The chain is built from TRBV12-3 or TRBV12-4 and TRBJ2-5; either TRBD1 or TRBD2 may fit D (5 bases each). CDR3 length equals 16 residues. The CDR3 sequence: CASSLAGREPYNEQSF. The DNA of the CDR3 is TGTGCCAGCAGTTTAGCCGGCAGGGAGCCCTACAATGAGCAGTCCTTC.

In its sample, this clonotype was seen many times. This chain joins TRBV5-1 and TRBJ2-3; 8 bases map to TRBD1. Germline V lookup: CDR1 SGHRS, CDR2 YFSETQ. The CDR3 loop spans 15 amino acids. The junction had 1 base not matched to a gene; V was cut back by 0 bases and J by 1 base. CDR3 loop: CASSLEGQGTDTQYF. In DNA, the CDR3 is TGCGCCAGCAGCTTGGAGGGACAGGGCACAGATACGCAGTATTTT.

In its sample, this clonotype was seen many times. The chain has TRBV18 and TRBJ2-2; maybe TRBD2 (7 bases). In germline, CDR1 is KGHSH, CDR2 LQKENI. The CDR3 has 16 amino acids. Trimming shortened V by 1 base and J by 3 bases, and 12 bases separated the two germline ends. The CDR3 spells CASSPLAGADTGELFF. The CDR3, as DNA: TGTGCCAGCTCACCACTCGCGGGGGCGGACACCGGGGAGCTGTTTTTT. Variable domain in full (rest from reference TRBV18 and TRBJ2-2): NAGVMQNPRHLVRRRGQEARLRCSPMKGHSHVYWYRQLPEEGLKFMVYLQKENIIDESGMPKERFSAEFPKEGPSILRIQQVVRGDSAAYFCASSPLAGADTGELFFGEGSRLTVL.

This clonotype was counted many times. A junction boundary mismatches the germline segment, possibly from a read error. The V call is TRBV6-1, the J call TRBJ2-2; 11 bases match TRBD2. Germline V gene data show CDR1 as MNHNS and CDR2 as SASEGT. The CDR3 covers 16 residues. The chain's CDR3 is CASSDGSGRAIGELFF. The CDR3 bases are TGCGCCAGCAGTGATGGTAGCGGGAGGGCTATCGGGGAGCTGTTTTTT.

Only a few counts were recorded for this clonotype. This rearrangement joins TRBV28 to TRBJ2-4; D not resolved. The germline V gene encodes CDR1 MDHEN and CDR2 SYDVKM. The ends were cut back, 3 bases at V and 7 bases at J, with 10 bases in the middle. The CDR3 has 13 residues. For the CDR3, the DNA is TGTGCCAGCAGTTTCAAGGATGTGAACATTCAGTACTTC. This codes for CASSFKDVNIQYF.

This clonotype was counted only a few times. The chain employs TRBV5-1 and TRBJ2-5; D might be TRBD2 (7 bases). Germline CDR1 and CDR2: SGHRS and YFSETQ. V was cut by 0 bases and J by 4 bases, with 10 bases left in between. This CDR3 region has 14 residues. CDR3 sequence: CASSLERGGETQYF. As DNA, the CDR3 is TGCGCCAGCAGCTTGGAAAGGGGGGGAGAGACCCAGTACTTC.

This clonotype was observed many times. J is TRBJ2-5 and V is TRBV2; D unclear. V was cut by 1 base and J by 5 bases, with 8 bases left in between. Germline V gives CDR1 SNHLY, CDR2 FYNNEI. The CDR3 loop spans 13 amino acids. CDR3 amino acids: CASSEGQMETQYF. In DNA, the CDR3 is TGTGCCAGCAGTGAAGGGCAGATGGAGACCCAGTACTTC. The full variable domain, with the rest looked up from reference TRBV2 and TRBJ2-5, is EPEVTQTPSHQVTQMGQEVILRCVPISNHLYFYWYRQILGQKVEFLVSFYNNEISEKSEIFDDQFSVERPDGSNFTLKIRSTKLEDSAMYFCASSEGQMETQYFGPGTRLLVL.

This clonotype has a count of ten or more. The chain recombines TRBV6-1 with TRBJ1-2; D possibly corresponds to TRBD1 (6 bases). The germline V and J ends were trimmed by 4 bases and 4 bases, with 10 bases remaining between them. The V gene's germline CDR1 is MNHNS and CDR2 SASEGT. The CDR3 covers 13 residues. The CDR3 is CASSGSRGYGYTF. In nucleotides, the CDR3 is TGTGCCAGCAGTGGTAGCAGGGGCTATGGCTACACCTTC.

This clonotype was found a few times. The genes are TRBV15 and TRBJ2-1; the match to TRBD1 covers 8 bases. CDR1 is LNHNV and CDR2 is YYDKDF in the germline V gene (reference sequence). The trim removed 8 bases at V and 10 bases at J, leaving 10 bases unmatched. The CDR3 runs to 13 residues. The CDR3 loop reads CATVDRGRGEQFF. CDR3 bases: TGTGCCACCGTCGACAGGGGCCGGGGAGAGCAGTTCTTC.

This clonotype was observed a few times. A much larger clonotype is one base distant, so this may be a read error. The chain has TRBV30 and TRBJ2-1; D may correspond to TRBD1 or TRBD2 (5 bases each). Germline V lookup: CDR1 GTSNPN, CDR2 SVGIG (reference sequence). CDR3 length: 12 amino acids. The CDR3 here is CAWRPGTNGQFF. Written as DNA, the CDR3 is TGTGCCTGGAGGCCGGGGACGAATGGGCAGTTCTTC.

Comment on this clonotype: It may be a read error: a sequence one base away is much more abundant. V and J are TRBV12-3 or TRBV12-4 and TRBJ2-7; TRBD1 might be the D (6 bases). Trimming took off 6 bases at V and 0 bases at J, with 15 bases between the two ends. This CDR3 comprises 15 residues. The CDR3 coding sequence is TGTGCCAGCAGCCCATTCACAGGGAGCTCCTACGAGCAGTACTTC. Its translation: CASSPFTGSSYEQYF.

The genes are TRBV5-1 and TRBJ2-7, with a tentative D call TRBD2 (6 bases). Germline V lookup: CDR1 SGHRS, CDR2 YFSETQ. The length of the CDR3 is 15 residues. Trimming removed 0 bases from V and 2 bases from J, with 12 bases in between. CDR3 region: CASSLARGGPYEQYF. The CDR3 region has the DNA TGCGCCAGCAGCTTGGCGAGGGGAGGCCCCTACGAGCAGTACTTC.

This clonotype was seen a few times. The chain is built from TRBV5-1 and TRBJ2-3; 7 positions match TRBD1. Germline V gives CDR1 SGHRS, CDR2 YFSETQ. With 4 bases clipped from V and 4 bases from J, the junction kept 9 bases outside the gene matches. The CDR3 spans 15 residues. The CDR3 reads CASSTGTASSDTQYF. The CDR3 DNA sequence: TGCGCCAGCAGCACCGGGACAGCTTCCTCAGATACGCAGTATTTT.

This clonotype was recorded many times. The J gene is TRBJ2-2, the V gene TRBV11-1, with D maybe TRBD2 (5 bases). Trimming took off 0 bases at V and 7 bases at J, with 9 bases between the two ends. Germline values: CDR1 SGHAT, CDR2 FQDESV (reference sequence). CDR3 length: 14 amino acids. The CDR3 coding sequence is TGTGCCAGCAGCTTAGCGACTAAGCTCGGGGAGCTGTTTTTT. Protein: CASSLATKLGELFF.

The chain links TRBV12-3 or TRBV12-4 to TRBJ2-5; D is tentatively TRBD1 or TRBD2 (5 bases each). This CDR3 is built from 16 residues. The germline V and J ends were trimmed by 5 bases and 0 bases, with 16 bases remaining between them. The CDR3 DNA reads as TGTGCCAGCAGTCGGTCCGGGACCGTGTACCAAGAGACCCAGTACTTC. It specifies CASSRSGTVYQETQYF.

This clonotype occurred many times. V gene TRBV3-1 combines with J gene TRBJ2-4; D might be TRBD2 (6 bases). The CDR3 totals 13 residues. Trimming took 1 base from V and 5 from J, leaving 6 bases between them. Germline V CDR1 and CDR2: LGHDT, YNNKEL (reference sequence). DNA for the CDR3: TGTGCCAGCAGCCAAGCGGGGGAAAACATTCAGTACTTC. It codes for CASSQAGENIQYF.

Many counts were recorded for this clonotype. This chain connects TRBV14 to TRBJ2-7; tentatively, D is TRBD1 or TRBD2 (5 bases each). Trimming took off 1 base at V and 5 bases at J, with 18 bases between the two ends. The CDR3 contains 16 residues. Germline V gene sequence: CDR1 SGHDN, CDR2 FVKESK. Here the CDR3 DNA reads TGTGCCAGCAGCCAAGCGTTTGGGACGAAACTCCACGAGCAGTACTTC. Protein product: CASSQAFGTKLHEQYF. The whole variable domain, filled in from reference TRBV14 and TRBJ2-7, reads EAGVTQFPSHSVIEKGQTVTLRCDPISGHDNLYWYRRVMGKEIKFLLHFVKESKQDESGMPNNRFLAERTGGTYSTLKVQPAELEDSGVYFCASSQAFGTKLHEQYFGPGTRLTVT.